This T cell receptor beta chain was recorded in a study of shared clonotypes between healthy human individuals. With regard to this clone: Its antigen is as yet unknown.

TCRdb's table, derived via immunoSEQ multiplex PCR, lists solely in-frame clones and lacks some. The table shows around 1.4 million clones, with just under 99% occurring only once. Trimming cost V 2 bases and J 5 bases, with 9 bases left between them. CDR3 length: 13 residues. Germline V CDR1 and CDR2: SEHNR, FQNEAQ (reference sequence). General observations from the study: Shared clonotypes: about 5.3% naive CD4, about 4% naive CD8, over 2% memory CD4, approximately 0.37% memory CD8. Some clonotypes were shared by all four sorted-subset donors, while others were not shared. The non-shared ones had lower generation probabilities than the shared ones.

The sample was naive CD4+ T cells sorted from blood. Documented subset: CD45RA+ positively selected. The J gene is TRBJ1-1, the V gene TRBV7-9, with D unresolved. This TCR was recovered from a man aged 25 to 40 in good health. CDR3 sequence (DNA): TGTGCCAGCAGCTTACCCCCGGGGACTGAAGCTTTCTTT. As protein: CASSLPPGTEAFF.